These 29 T cell receptor beta chains were all obtained from the same sample, sequenced in a study of cytomegalovirus exposure and HLA in healthy donors. Amplification used 60 Vbeta primers and 13 Jbeta primers. Assay used: immunoSEQ multiplex PCR; TCRdb lists only in-frame clones, some missing. This table holds roughly 140,000 clones, roughly 77% found once. Material for sequencing was PBMCs. These receptors came from a woman aged 25-40 years in good health and CMV-seronegative.

The chain combines TRBV7-9 with TRBJ1-1, with unresolved D. Trimming took off 10 bases at V and 5 bases at J, with 23 bases between the two ends. The CDR3 totals 15 residues. The germline V gene encodes CDR1 SEHNR and CDR2 FQNEAQ (reference sequence). CDR3 bases: TGTGCCACGCGGTTTGACTGGGGAGTGGTAACTGAAGCTTTCTTT. It encodes CATRFDWGVVTEAFF.

The V and J genes are TRBV5-6 and TRBJ1-2; TRBD1 is a possible D gene (6 bases). The germline V gene encodes CDR1 SGHDT and CDR2 YYEEEE. The ends were cut back, 2 bases at V and 6 bases at J, with 14 bases in the middle. This CDR3 contains 14 residues. The CDR3, as DNA: TGTGCCAGCAGCTTTACAGGGTTGGTGGATGGCTACACCTTC. This gives the protein CASSFTGLVDGYTF.

V and J are TRBV4-1 and TRBJ2-1, with 11 bases fitting TRBD2. With V trimmed by 0 bases and J by 15 bases, 7 bases remained unmatched. Germline CDR1 reads MGHRA; CDR2 reads YSYEKL. The CDR3 covers 14 residues. CDR3 amino acids: CASSQDYGGTSGFF. The CDR3, as DNA: TGCGCCAGCAGCCAAGATTATGGTGGGACTAGCGGGTTCTTC.

The chain links TRBV5-6 to TRBJ2-1, with TRBD1 matching 7 bases. V gave up 3 bases and J gave up 0 bases; unmatched junction bases: 3. Per the germline V gene, CDR1 is SGHDT and CDR2 is YYEEEE. The CDR3 is made up of 15 amino acids. CDR3 loop: CASSSSGGSYNEQFF. CDR3 DNA sequence: TGTGCCAGCAGCTCCTCAGGGGGCTCCTACAATGAGCAGTTCTTC.

The V gene is TRBV18, the J gene TRBJ2-1; 8 bases align to TRBD2. The ends lost 5 bases at V and 9 bases at J; junction bases unmatched: 15. In germline, CDR1 is KGHSH, CDR2 LQKENI. CDR3 length: 16 residues. CDR3 DNA: TGTGCCAGCTCAGTTCCCCGGGGGGGCGCGGTTTCTGAGCAGTTCTTC. Its translation: CASSVPRGGAVSEQFF.

This clone occurred a few times. The CDR3 loop reads CAWMGQGNSPLHF. Written as DNA, the CDR3 is TGTGCCTGGATGGGGCAGGGGAATTCACCCCTCCACTTT. The chain combines TRBV30 with TRBJ1-6; TRBD1 is a possible D gene (6 bases). V dropped 4 bases and J dropped 7 bases, with 11 bases sitting between them. From germline, CDR1 is GTSNPN and CDR2 SVGIG (reference sequence). The CDR3 length is 13 residues.

CDR3 region: CASSLDRDEQYF. The CDR3 nucleotides read TGTGCCAGCAGCCTCGACAGGGACGAGCAGTACTTC. The chain carries TRBV7-2 and TRBJ2-7; 7 nucleotides match TRBD1. The CDR3 is 12 amino acids. With V trimmed by 5 bases and J by 5 bases, 3 bases remained unmatched. The V gene's germline CDR1 is SGHTA and CDR2 FQGNSA.

The CDR3 DNA sequence: TGTGCCAGCGCTGAGGGGGCCCAGCCCCAGCATTTT. As protein: CASAEGAQPQHF. This rearrangement joins TRBV7-8 to TRBJ1-5, with 7 bases fitting TRBD1. From germline, CDR1 is SGHVS and CDR2 FQNEAQ. V lost 8 bases and J lost 7; bases outside the gene matches: 5. This CDR3 is built from 12 residues.

The chain has TRBV11-2 and TRBJ2-3; tentative D call: TRBD2 (5 bases). The CDR3 totals 16 residues. Per germline, CDR1 SGHAT and CDR2 FQNNGV. Trimming took off 3 bases at V and 1 base at J, with 14 bases between the two ends. CDR3: CASSFWYRRRTDTQYF. CDR3 sequence (DNA): TGTGCCAGCAGCTTCTGGTACCGGAGGCGCACAGATACGCAGTATTTT.

The chain employs TRBV19 and TRBJ1-1; TRBD1 might be the D (6 bases). The CDR3 runs 14 residues. Trimming removed 6 bases at V and 5 bases at J, with 16 bases between. CDR1 and CDR2 (germline): LNHDA, SQIVND (reference sequence). The CDR3 region is CASSPTGGGTEAFF. The CDR3, as DNA: TGTGCCAGTAGCCCCACGGGGGGCGGGACTGAAGCTTTCTTT.

The chain employs TRBV7-8 and TRBJ2-5; TRBD2 aligns across 8 bases. The length of the CDR3 is 15 residues. With 5 bases clipped from V and 7 bases from J, the junction kept 12 bases outside the gene matches. The germline CDR1 and CDR2 sequences are SGHVS and FQNEAQ. The CDR3 region is CASSPPGLGGVTQYF. In DNA, the CDR3 is TGTGCCAGCAGCCCCCCGGGACTAGGGGGGGTGACCCAGTACTTC.

The chain combines TRBV6-1 with TRBJ1-2; D is perhaps TRBD1 (5 bases). Germline loops: CDR1 MNHNS, CDR2 SASEGT. The CDR3 loop spans 16 amino acids. The ends were cut back, 4 bases at V and 4 bases at J, with 19 bases in the middle. The CDR3 DNA follows: TGTGCCAGCAGTGCCATAACAGGAAAGTATGGCTATGGCTACACCTTC. Translating it yields CASSAITGKYGYGYTF.

This clone appeared a few times. Other DNA sequences of this sample code for an identical CDR3. This rearrangement joins TRBV7-8 to TRBJ2-7; a possible D gene is TRBD1 (5 bases). This CDR3 is 13 amino acids long. Germline V lookup: CDR1 SGHVS, CDR2 FQNEAQ. The V end was cut by 7 bases, the J end by 4 bases, with 14 bases between. CDR3: CASKLGQAYEQYF. The CDR3 DNA sequence: TGTGCCAGCAAGTTGGGGCAGGCATACGAGCAGTACTTC. Together with reference TRBV7-8 and TRBJ2-7, the CDR3 gives the full variable domain: GAGVSQSPRYKVAKRGQDVALRCDPISGHVSLFWYQQALGQGPEFLTYFQNEAQLDKSGLPSDRFFAERPEGSVSTLKIQRTQQEDSAVYLCASKLGQAYEQYFGPGTRLTVT.

V and J are TRBV5-1 and TRBJ2-1; 10 nucleotides agree with TRBD2. The CDR3 runs 14 residues. The V and J ends lost 0 bases and 8 bases, in that order; junction bases with no gene match: 2. The V gene's germline CDR1 is SGHRS and CDR2 YFSETQ. CDR3 protein: CASSLALAGDEQFF. The CDR3 DNA sequence: TGCGCCAGCAGCTTGGCCCTAGCGGGGGATGAGCAGTTCTTC.

The chain links TRBV11-1 to TRBJ1-1; the D is unclear. The CDR3 is 13 residues long. Between the trimmed V and J ends, which lost 1 base and 5 bases, there was a span of 8 bases. Per germline, CDR1 SGHAT and CDR2 FQDESV (reference sequence). The CDR3 spells CASSLGGRTEAFF. DNA of the CDR3: TGTGCCAGCAGCTTAGGAGGGAGAACTGAAGCTTTCTTT.

This clone was found a few times. The J gene is TRBJ1-4, the V gene TRBV10-3; possible D gene TRBD1, 5 bases. V gave up 0 bases and J gave up 7 bases, with 12 bases separating them. The CDR3 runs 15 residues. Germline V gene lookup returns CDR1 ENHRY and CDR2 SYGVKD. The CDR3 bases are TGTGCCATCAGTGAGTCTGACCAGGGTTTTGAAAAACTGTTTTTT. It translates to CAISESDQGFEKLFF.

V is TRBV11-1 and J is TRBJ1-3; D unclear. Trimming left V 5 bases short and J 7 bases short, with 9 bases between. Germline values: CDR1 SGHAT, CDR2 FQDESV (reference sequence). This CDR3 has 12 residues. Here the CDR3 DNA reads TGTGCCAGCAGCCCTGTGAGGAACACCATATATTTT. Translating it yields CASSPVRNTIYF. Full variable domain (outside the CDR3, taken from reference TRBV11-1 and TRBJ1-3): EAEVAQSPRYKITEKSQAVAFWCDPISGHATLYWYRQILGQGPELLVQFQDESVVDDSQLPKDRFSAERLKGVDSTLKIQPAELGDSAMYLCASSPVRNTIYFGEGSWLTVV.

The J gene is TRBJ2-1, the V gene TRBV5-6, with D possibly being TRBD1 (6 bases). The V and J ends lost 5 bases and 10 bases respectively, with 13 bases between them. The CDR3 totals 12 residues. The germline CDR1 and CDR2 sequences are SGHDT and YYEEEE. The CDR3, as DNA: TGTGCCAGCAGTCGGACAGAGCAGGAGCAGTTCTTC. Its translation is CASSRTEQEQFF.

This clone has more than one count but fewer than ten. The V gene is TRBV5-6, the J gene TRBJ2-5, with D maybe TRBD2 (5 bases). The CDR3 totals 14 residues. CDR1 and CDR2 (germline): SGHDT, YYEEEE. The V end was cut by 4 bases, the J end by 2 bases, with 12 bases between. The CDR3 region has the DNA TGTGCCAGCAGCGGAGGACGGTTACAAGAGACCCAGTACTTC. Protein product: CASSGGRLQETQYF.

Only one count was recorded for this clone. V usage is TRBV18 and J usage is TRBJ1-2; 7 bases agree with TRBD1. This CDR3 has 15 residues. With V trimmed by 2 bases and J by 3 bases, 6 bases remained unmatched. Germline V gene sequence: CDR1 KGHSH, CDR2 LQKENI. Written as DNA, the CDR3 is TGTGCCAGCTCACCAATCCGACAGGGTGACTATGGCTACACCTTC. Encoded protein: CASSPIRQGDYGYTF.

In its sample, this clone was seen a few times. The chain uses TRBV6-1 and TRBJ1-5, with TRBD1 matching over 7 bases. J lost 2 bases, V lost 5 bases, and 6 bases had no gene match. Germline-derived CDR1 and CDR2 are MNHNS and SASEGT. CDR3 length: 15 residues. The CDR3, as DNA: TGTGCCAGCAGTCCAGAAACAGGGGGCAATCAGCCCCAGCATTTT. It encodes CASSPETGGNQPQHF.

The DNA for the CDR3 is TGTGCCAGCAGCTTCCGACAGGGATTATACACTGAAGCTTTCTTT. This sequence encodes CASSFRQGLYTEAFF. The rearrangement uses TRBV7-9 and TRBJ1-1; TRBD1 aligns across 7 bases. J was trimmed by 3 bases and V by 3 bases; bases with no gene match: 7. Germline CDR1 and CDR2: SEHNR and FQNEAQ (reference sequence). The CDR3 totals 15 residues.

This clone has only a few counts. For the CDR3, the DNA is TGCGCCAGCAGCTTGGGGACTAGCGGGAGGGCCCGGTTCTACGAGCAGTACTTC. Translation: CASSLGTSGRARFYEQYF. The chain employs TRBV5-1 and TRBJ2-7; 15 bases map to TRBD2. This CDR3 region has 18 residues. The V gene end was trimmed by 0 bases and the J gene end by 3 bases; junction bases not matched to a gene: 7. Looked up from germline, CDR1 is SGHRS and CDR2 is YFSETQ.

This clone was seen only once. V usage is TRBV5-1 and J usage is TRBJ2-6, with 16 bases lining up with TRBD2. Germline V gene data show CDR1 as SGHRS and CDR2 as YFSETQ. The CDR3 length is 19 residues. After removal of 4 bases from V and 2 bases from J, the junction contained 6 bases not matched to a gene. The chain's CDR3 is CASSPKGLAGGTGANVLTF. The CDR3 DNA sequence: TGCGCCAGCAGCCCGAAGGGACTAGCGGGGGGGACTGGGGCCAACGTCCTGACTTTC.

The chain carries TRBV7-2 and TRBJ1-6, with D possibly TRBD1 on 6 matching bases. This CDR3 has 16 residues. Trimming stripped 5 bases from V and 7 bases from J, with 18 bases between. The germline gives CDR1 SGHTA, CDR2 FQGNSA. In DNA form, the CDR3 reads TGTGCCAGCAGCCCCTTCTCGACAGGAACGAATTCACCCCTCCACTTT. This gives the protein CASSPFSTGTNSPLHF.

The chain recombines TRBV19 with TRBJ2-1; 10 nucleotides align to TRBD2. The CDR3 covers 17 residues. The trim removed 3 bases at V and 1 base at J, leaving 6 bases unmatched. Germline CDR1 is LNHDA and CDR2 is SQIVND (reference sequence). This CDR3 reads CASSIFSSGSSYNEQFF. The CDR3 DNA reads TGTGCCAGTAGTATCTTCTCTAGCGGGAGTTCCTACAATGAGCAGTTCTTC.

This clone showed up just a few times. Mismatch with germline at one junction end may stem from a read error. CDR3 bases: TGTTCCAGCAGCATAGCGGGAGGGCCTAGCACAGATACGCAGTATTTT. Its protein is CSSSIAGGPSTDTQYF. This sequence joins TRBV7-9 and TRBJ2-3, with TRBD2 identical over 11 bases. Per the germline V gene, CDR1 is SEHNR and CDR2 is FQNEAQ (reference sequence). The CDR3 sequence is 16 residues long. Filled out from reference TRBV7-9 and TRBJ2-3, the complete variable domain reads DTGVSQNPRHKITKRGQNVTFRCDPISEHNRLYWYRQTLGQGPEFLTYFQNEAQLEKSRLLSDRFSAERPKGSFSTLEIQRTEQGDSAMYLCSSSIAGGPSTDTQYFGPGTRLTVL.

The chain employs TRBV5-4 and TRBJ1-1; D perhaps matches TRBD1 (5 bases). Germline CDR1 SGHNT, CDR2 YYREEE (reference sequence). The CDR3 totals 14 residues. V dropped 0 bases and J dropped 1 base, with 7 bases sitting between them. The CDR3 DNA follows: TGTGCCAGCAGCTTGGGACAGAGGAACACTGAAGCTTTCTTT. It translates to CASSLGQRNTEAFF.

The rearrangement uses TRBV28 and TRBJ2-3; 11 positions match TRBD2. CDR1 and CDR2 from the germline V gene are MDHEN and SYDVKM. There are 15 residues in the CDR3. Trimming removed 6 bases from V and 3 bases from J; junction bases left unmatched: 5. CDR3 sequence: CASRVAGGPTDTQYF. The CDR3 DNA follows: TGTGCCAGCAGGGTAGCGGGAGGGCCGACAGATACGCAGTATTTT.